These T cell receptor beta chains were read from a single sample in a study of cytomegalovirus exposure and HLA in healthy donors. TCRdb's table, derived via immunoSEQ multiplex PCR, lists solely in-frame clones and lacks some. The sample shows approximately 85,000 clones, about three fifths of them seen only once. Specimen: PBMCs. Source of these receptors: a woman aged 25-40 years in good health and CMV-seropositive. CDR3s leave out the opening cysteine and the closing phenylalanine or tryptophan. A D gene is named only where the DNA matches it firmly.

TRBJ2-5 TRBV28 . ASSLPAGLGQETQY
TRBJ1-4 TRBV2 . ASSELEGGGEKLF
TRBJ1-5 TRBV6-7 TRBD1 ASSYGTASNQPQH
TRBJ2-5 TRBV9 . ASSVAGGLETQY
TRBJ2-6 TRBV5-1 . ASSLGQISSGANVLT
TRBJ1-2 TRBV19 TRBD1 ASNRDRALTQGYT
TRBJ1-1 TRBV4-3 . ASSQTPPGLSEAF
TRBJ2-1 TRBV7-9 . ASSPPGGPYNEQF
TRBJ1-6 TRBV30 . AWNLCLGSGGICNSPLH
TRBJ2-5 TRBV7-2 . ASSFLQQETQY
TRBJ1-1 TRBV7-8 . ASSIKRGAGETEAF
TRBJ1-4 TRBV25-1 TRBD1 ASSEPTGVGEKLF
TRBJ1-1 TRBV28 . ASLPRVPNTEAF
TRBJ2-2 TRBV19 TRBD1 ASSPGTGRTNTGELF
TRBJ2-7 TRBV5-4 TRBD2 ASTWGGDYEQY
TRBJ1-5 TRBV27 TRBD1 ASSSGDRGSGQPQH